A single sample is the source of the 3 T cell receptor beta chains below, sequenced in a study of T cell responses to AZD1222 COVID-19 vaccine. The table came from immunoSEQ multiplex PCR; TCRdb's copy has only in-frame clones and leaves some out. The sample gives some 95,000 clones, 85% to 90% of which show up once; 2.8% is in the top ten. The sample was peripheral blood, taken on day 0 of MenACWY control vaccination. These receptors all stem from an adult in good health.

The gene calls are TRBV6-5 and TRBJ1-2; D gene unclear. The CDR3 is 12 residues long. Germline CDR1 and CDR2: MNHEY and SVGAGI. Between the trimmed V and J ends, which lost 8 bases and 1 base, there was a span of 8 bases. CDR3 nucleotides: TGTGCCAGCGGGTTCCATAACTATGGCTACACCTTC. Amino acids: CASGFHNYGYTF.

V is TRBV6-2 or TRBV6-3 and J is TRBJ2-7, with D hard to call. The ends were cut back, 0 bases at V and 2 bases at J, with 8 bases in the middle. This CDR3 spans 14 amino acids. Looked up from germline, CDR1 is MNHEY and CDR2 is SVGEGT. The CDR3: CASSYSRRAYEQYF. The CDR3 region has the DNA TGTGCCAGCAGTTACTCGCGACGAGCCTACGAGCAGTACTTC.

This sequence joins TRBV5-1 and TRBJ1-4; 10 bases are shared with TRBD1. This CDR3 spans 16 amino acids. The germline V gene has CDR1 SGHRS and CDR2 YFSETQ. The junction had 11 bases not matched to a gene; V was cut back by 4 bases and J by 8 bases. Here the CDR3 DNA reads TGCGCCAGCAGCCCCGAATCCAGGGACAGGGGCGAAAAACTGTTTTTT. Translated, it gives CASSPESRDRGEKLFF. Based on the CDR3 plus reference TRBV5-1 and TRBJ1-4, the full variable domain is KAGVTQTPRYLIKTRGQQVTLSCSPISGHRSVSWYQQTPGQGLQFLFEYFSETQRNKGNFPGRFSGRQFSNSRSEMNVSTLELGDSALYLCASSPESRDRGEKLFFGSGTQLSVL.